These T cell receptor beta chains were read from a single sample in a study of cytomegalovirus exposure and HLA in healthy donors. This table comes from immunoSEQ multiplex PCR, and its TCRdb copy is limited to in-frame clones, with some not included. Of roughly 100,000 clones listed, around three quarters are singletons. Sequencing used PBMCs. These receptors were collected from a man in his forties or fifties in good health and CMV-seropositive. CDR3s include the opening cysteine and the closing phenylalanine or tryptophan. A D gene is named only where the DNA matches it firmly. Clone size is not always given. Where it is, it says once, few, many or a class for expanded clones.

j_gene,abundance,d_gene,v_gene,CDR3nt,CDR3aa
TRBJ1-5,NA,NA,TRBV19,TGTGCCAGTAGTGAACAGGTCGGGAGCAATCAGCCCCAGCATTTT,CASSEQVGSNQPQHF
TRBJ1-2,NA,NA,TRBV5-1,TGCGCCAGCAGCTTGGACCCTCGGGGGGACTATGGCTACACCTTC,CASSLDPRGDYGYTF
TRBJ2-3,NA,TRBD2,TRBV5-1,TGCGCCAGCAGCTCCGGGACTAGCGGGGGCACAGATACGCAGTATTTT,CASSSGTSGGTDTQYF
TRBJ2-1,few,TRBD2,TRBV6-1,TGTGCCAGCTTTAGGCTAGCGGGGAGCTACAATGAGCAGTTCTTC,CASFRLAGSYNEQFF
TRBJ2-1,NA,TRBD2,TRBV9,TGTGCCAGCGGGGGCTCCGGGACTAGCTACGATGAGCAGTTCTTC,CASGGSGTSYDEQFF
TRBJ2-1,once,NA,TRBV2,TGTGCCAGCAGCCGAGACGGAGCCGGCTACAATGAGCAGTTCTTC,CASSRDGAGYNEQFF
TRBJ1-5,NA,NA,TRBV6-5,TGTGCCAGCAGTTACTCGGGGGGTGCCAATCAGCCCCAGCATTTT,CASSYSGGANQPQHF
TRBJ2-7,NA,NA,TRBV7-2,TGTGCCAGCAGCTCGGACTTATACGAGCAGTACTTC,CASSSDLYEQYF
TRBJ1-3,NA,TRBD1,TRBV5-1,TGCGCCAGCAGCCAATCGACAGGACAGGCTGGAAACACCATATATTTT,CASSQSTGQAGNTIYF
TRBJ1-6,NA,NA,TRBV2,TGTGCCAGCAGTGAAGCGCGGGCCATCCGGAATTCACCCCTCCACTTT,CASSEARAIRNSPLHF
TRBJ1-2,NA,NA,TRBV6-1,TGTGCCACCCGACTTCTCCCCCACTATGGCTACACCTTC,CATRLLPHYGYTF
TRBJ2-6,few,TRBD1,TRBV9,TGTGCCAGCAGCGTAGCGGACAGGGTTAACTCTGGGGCCAACGTCCTGACTTTC,CASSVADRVNSGANVLTF
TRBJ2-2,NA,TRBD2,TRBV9,TGTGCCAGCAGCGTGGGACTAGCGGGAGAGTTGGGCACCGGGGAGCTGTTTTTT,CASSVGLAGELGTGELFF
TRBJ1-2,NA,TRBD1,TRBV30,TGTGCCTGGAGTGTACAGGGGGCGCCCGGCTACACCTTC,CAWSVQGAPGYTF
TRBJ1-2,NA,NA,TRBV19,TGTGCCAGTAGTGTGGACGGGCCCGCGGGGGGCTACACCTTC,CASSVDGPAGGYTF
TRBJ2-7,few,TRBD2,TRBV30,TGTGCCTGGTCCGGACTAGCGGGAGTCTCCGAGCAGTACTTC,CAWSGLAGVSEQYF
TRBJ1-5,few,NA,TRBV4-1,TGCGCCAGCAGCCTGAACGCGGGTCCATGGCCCCAGCATTTT,CASSLNAGPWPQHF
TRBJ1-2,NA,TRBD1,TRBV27,TGTGCCAGCAGCCCGGGACAGGGGTATACTAACTATGGCTACACCTTC,CASSPGQGYTNYGYTF
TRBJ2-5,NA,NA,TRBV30,TGTGCCTGGAGTGTACGGGGAGGAGAGACCCAGTACTTC,CAWSVRGGETQYF
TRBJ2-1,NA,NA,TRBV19,TGTGCCAGTAGTATAGGGGGGGGCAGAAGGTACAATGAGCAGTTCTTC,CASSIGGGRRYNEQFF
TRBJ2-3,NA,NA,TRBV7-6,TGTGCCAGCAGCTTCGGACACCCTAGCACAGATACGCAGTATTTT,CASSFGHPSTDTQYF
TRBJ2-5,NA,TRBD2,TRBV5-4,TGTGCCAGCAGCTTGGGACTAGCGGCCCAAGAGACCCAGTACTTC,CASSLGLAAQETQYF
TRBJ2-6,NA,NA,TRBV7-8,TGTGCCAGCAGCGCCCGGGACATCGGCTCTGGGGCCAACGTCCTGACTTTC,CASSARDIGSGANVLTF